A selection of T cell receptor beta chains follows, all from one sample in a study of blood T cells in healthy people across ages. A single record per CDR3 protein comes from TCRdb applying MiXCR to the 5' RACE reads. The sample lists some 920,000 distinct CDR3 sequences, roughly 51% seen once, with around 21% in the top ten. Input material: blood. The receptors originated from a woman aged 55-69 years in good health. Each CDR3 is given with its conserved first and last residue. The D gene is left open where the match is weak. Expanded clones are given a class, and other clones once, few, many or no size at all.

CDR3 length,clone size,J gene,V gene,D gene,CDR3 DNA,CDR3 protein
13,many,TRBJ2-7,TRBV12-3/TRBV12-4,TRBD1,TGTGCCAGCAGCCTGCGACAGGGCCACGAGCAGTACTTC,CASSLRQGHEQYF
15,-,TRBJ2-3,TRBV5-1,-,TGCGCCAGCAGCTCCTTCCGGGGGAACACAGATACGCAGTATTTT,CASSSFRGNTDTQYF
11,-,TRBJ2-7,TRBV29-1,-,TGCAGCGGCAGGACTACCTACGAGCAGTACTTC,CSGRTTYEQYF
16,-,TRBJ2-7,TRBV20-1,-,TGCAGTGCAGAAGGGCATGAACACCTTCTCTCCTACGAGCAGTACTTC,CSAEGHEHLLSYEQYF
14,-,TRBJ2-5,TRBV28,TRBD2,TGTGCCAGCAGGGTAGCGGGAGGGCGGGGGACCCAGTACTTC,CASRVAGGRGTQYF
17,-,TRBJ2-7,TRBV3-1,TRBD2,TGTGCCAGCAGCCAAGTGGCTAGCGGGAGGAAGTCCTACGAGCAGTACTTC,CASSQVASGRKSYEQYF
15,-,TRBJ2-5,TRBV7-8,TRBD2,TGTGCCAGCAGTTACCGACTAGCGGGGAGGGAGACCCAGTACTTC,CASSYRLAGRETQYF
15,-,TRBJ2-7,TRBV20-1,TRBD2,TGCAGCCTACCTGCCCCGGGTAGCGGGAGCTACGAGCAGTACTTC,CSLPAPGSGSYEQYF
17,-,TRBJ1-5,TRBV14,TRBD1,TGTGCCAGCAGCCAAGACAAGGGACAGCATAGCAATCAGCCCCAGCATTTT,CASSQDKGQHSNQPQHF
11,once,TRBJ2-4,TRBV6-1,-,TGTGCCAGCAGTGTCCAGGGCCAGCAGTACTTC,CASSVQGQQYF
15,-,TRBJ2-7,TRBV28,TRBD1,TGTGCCAGCAGTAGCGGACAGGGGTTTAGGTACGAGCAGTACTTC,CASSSGQGFRYEQYF
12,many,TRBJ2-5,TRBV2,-,TGTGCCAGCAAACCTGACGGAGAGACCCAGTACTTC,CASKPDGETQYF
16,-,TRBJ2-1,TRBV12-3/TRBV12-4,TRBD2,TGTGCCCGCAGTCTGCCCGCGGGACTAGCGTTAGGTGAGCAGTTCTTC,CARSLPAGLALGEQFF
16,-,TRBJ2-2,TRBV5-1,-,TGCGCCAGCAGCTCGGGGATCAGTCTCATGGGCGGGGAGCTGTTTTTT,CASSSGISLMGGELFF
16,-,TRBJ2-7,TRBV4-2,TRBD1,TGTGCCAGCAGCCAAGACCTCCGGACAGGGGGCTTCGAGCAGTACTTC,CASSQDLRTGGFEQYF
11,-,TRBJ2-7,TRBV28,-,TGTGCCAGCAAGGGACTCCTCGAGCAGTACTTC,CASKGLLEQYF
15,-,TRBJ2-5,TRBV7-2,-,TGTGCCAGCAGCTTAGTAGGGGCCAGCCAAGAGACCCAGTACTTC,CASSLVGASQETQYF
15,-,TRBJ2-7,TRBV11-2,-,TGTGCCGGCAGCCACCCGGTCCGGAGCTCCTACGAGCAGTACTTC,CAGSHPVRSSYEQYF
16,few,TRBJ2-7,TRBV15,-,TGTGCCACCAGCAGAGATTCGACGGTGGGGGAGCATGAGCAGTACTTC,CATSRDSTVGEHEQYF